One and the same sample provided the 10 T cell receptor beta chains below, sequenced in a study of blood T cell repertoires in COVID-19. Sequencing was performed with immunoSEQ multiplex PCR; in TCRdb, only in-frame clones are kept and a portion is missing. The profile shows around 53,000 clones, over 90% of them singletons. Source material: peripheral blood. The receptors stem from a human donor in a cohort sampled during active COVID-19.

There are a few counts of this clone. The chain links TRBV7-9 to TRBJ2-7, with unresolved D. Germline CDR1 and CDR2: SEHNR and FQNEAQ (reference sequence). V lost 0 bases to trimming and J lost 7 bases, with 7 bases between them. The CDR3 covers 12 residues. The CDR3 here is CASSLALGEQYF. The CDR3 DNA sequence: TGTGCCAGCAGCTTAGCGCTCGGGGAGCAGTACTTC.

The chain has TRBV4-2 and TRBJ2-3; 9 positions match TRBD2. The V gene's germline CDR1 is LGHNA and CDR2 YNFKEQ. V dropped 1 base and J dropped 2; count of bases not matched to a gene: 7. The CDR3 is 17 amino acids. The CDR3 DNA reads TGTGCCAGCAGCCAAGGCGGACCTAGCGGGATCACAGATACGCAGTATTTT. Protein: CASSQGGPSGITDTQYF.

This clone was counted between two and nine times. Written as DNA, the CDR3 is TGTGCCACCAGTGATTCCGGACAGAAAAGCACTGAAGCTTTCTTT. Translated, it gives CATSDSGQKSTEAFF. V and J are TRBV24-1 and TRBJ1-1; tentatively, D is TRBD1 (6 bases). V was shortened by 2 bases and J by 4 bases, with 13 bases between the two germline ends. The CDR3 totals 15 residues. Germline CDR1 reads KGHDR; CDR2 reads SFDVKD.

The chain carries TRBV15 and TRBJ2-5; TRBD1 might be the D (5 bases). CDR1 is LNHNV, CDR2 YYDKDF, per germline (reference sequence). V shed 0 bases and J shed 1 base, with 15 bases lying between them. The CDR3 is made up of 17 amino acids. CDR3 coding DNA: TGTGCCACCAGCAGAGATCGGTCGGCAGGGCGCCAAGAGACCCAGTACTTC. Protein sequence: CATSRDRSAGRQETQYF.

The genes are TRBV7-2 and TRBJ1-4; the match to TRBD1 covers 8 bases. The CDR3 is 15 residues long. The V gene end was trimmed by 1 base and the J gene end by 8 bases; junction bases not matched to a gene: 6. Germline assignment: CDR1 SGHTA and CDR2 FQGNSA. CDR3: CASSLVQGAKEKLFF. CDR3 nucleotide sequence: TGTGCCAGCAGCTTAGTTCAGGGGGCAAAAGAAAAACTGTTTTTT.

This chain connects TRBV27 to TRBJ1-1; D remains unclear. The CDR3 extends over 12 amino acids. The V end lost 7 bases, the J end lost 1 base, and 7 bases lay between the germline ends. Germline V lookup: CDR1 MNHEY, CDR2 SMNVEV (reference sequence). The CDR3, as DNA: TGTGCCAGCACAACCGGGAACACTGAAGCTTTCTTT. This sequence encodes CASTTGNTEAFF.

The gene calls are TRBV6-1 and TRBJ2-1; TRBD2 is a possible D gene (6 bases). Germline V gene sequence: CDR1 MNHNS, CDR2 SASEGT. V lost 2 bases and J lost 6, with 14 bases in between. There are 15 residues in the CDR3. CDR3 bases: TGTGCCAGCAGTGAACGCACCGGGAGCAGCAATGAGCAGTTCTTC. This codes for CASSERTGSSNEQFF.

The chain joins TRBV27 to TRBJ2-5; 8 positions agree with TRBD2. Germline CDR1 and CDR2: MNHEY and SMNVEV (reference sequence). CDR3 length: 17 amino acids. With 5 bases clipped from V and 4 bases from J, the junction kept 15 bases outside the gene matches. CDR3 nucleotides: TGTGCCAGCAGTGCTTATGGGACTAGGCTAGTAGGAGAGACCCAGTACTTC. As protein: CASSAYGTRLVGETQYF.

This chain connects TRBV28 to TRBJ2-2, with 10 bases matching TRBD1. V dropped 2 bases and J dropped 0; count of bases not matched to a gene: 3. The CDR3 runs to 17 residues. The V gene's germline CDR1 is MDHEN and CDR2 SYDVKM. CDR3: CASSLGGTGANTGELFF. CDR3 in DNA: TGTGCCAGCAGTTTAGGGGGGACAGGGGCGAACACCGGGGAGCTGTTTTTT.

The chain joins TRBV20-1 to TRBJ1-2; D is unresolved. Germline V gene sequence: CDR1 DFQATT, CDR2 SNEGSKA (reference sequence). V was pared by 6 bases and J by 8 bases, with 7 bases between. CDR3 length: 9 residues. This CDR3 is CSAGEGYTF. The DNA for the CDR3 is TGCAGTGCCGGAGAGGGCTACACCTTC.